Below, 29 T cell receptor beta chains from the same sample are listed, as sequenced in a study of cytomegalovirus exposure and HLA in healthy donors. The PCR made use of 60 Vbeta and 13 Jbeta primers. The protocol was immunoSEQ multiplex PCR, while the TCRdb copy is restricted to in-frame clones and leaves out a portion. The sample lists 100,000 to 150,000 clones, roughly three quarters occurring once. The material sequenced was PBMCs. Receptors originate from a young woman in good health and CMV-seronegative.

The chain uses TRBV21-1 and TRBJ2-1; TRBD2 was called by the table and not checked on the DNA. TRBV21-1 constitutes a pseudogene. CDR3 length: 14 residues. The CDR3, as DNA: TGTGCCAGCAGCATTGGGCGGGGGGCCCACGTGCAGTTCTTC. This sequence encodes CASSIGRGAHVQFF.

This rearrangement joins TRBV13 to TRBJ1-2, with 7 positions matching TRBD1. Trimming took 4 bases from V and 4 from J; bases not matched to a gene: 6. Per the germline V gene, CDR1 is PRHDT and CDR2 is FYEKMQ (reference sequence). CDR3 length: 14 residues. The CDR3 nucleotides read TGTGCCAGCAGCTCCCACAGGGGTGTCTATGGCTACACCTTC. The encoded protein is CASSSHRGVYGYTF. Using reference TRBV13 and TRBJ1-2 for the parts outside the CDR3, the full variable domain is AAGVIQSPRHLIKEKRETATLKCYPIPRHDTVYWYQQGPGQDPQFLISFYEKMQSDKGSIPDRFSAQQFSDYHSELNMSSLELGDSALYFCASSSHRGVYGYTFGSGTRLTVV.

The chain uses TRBV7-2 and TRBJ2-5, with D tentatively TRBD2 (5 bases). Germline CDR1 reads SGHTA; CDR2 reads FQGNSA. This CDR3 is built from 13 residues. The V and J ends lost 5 bases and 1 base respectively, with 8 bases between them. CDR3 loop: CASSGGPQETQYF. CDR3 nucleotide sequence: TGTGCCAGCAGCGGCGGGCCCCAAGAGACCCAGTACTTC.

The chain carries TRBV6-5 and TRBJ1-2; weak D call: TRBD1 (5 bases). The CDR3 loop spans 14 amino acids. Germline values: CDR1 MNHEY, CDR2 SVGAGI. Trimming stripped 7 bases from V and 0 bases from J, with 12 bases between. The CDR3 reads CASTGQGANYGYTF. In nucleotides, the CDR3 is TGTGCCAGCACAGGGCAAGGGGCTAACTATGGCTACACCTTC.

The CDR3 loop reads CASSATGEAGELFF. DNA of the CDR3: TGTGCCAGCAGCGCGACAGGGGAGGCCGGGGAGCTGTTTTTT. The genes are TRBV7-9 and TRBJ2-2; TRBD1 matches 8 bases. Germline values: CDR1 SEHNR, CDR2 FQNEAQ (reference sequence). V shed 5 bases, J shed 6 bases, and the junction held 5 bases outside the gene matches. The CDR3 is 14 residues long.

This sequence joins TRBV28 and TRBJ1-1, with TRBD1 matching over 9 bases. V was clipped by 6 bases and J by 7 bases; unmatched bases: 6. Germline loops: CDR1 MDHEN, CDR2 SYDVKM. This CDR3 spans 13 amino acids. CDR3 bases: TGTGCCAGCAGACCCGGACAGGGGTATGAAGCTTTCTTT. Protein product: CASRPGQGYEAFF.

This chain connects TRBV19 to TRBJ2-3; TRBD2 matches 8 bases. CDR3 length: 13 amino acids. J was trimmed by 4 bases and V by 7 bases; bases with no gene match: 4. Germline-derived CDR1 and CDR2 are LNHDA and SQIVND (reference sequence). The CDR3 loop reads CASKKRESDTQYF. The CDR3, as DNA: TGTGCCAGTAAAAAGCGGGAGTCAGATACGCAGTATTTT.

The CDR3 loop is CASSGSGQLNIQYF. As DNA, the CDR3 is TGTGCCAGCAGTGGATCTGGACAGCTAAACATTCAGTACTTC. The chain joins TRBV6-1 to TRBJ2-4, with D perhaps matching TRBD1 (6 bases). This CDR3 comprises 14 residues. Trimming removed 4 bases at V and 6 bases at J, with 13 bases between. Per the germline V gene, CDR1 is MNHNS and CDR2 is SASEGT.

The chain recombines TRBV5-6 with TRBJ1-2; D gene ambiguous. CDR3 length: 15 amino acids. Trimming took off 1 base at V and 4 bases at J, with 14 bases between the two ends. CDR1 is SGHDT, CDR2 YYEEEE, per germline. The CDR3 DNA reads as TGTGCCAGCAGCTTGTGGCAGGCGCCGACCTATGGCTACACCTTC. Protein sequence: CASSLWQAPTYGYTF.

DNA of the CDR3: TGCAGCGTCGGGCGGGGTCCCACTGAAGCTTTCTTT. Residues: CSVGRGPTEAFF. The rearrangement joins TRBV29-1 to TRBJ1-1; the D is unclear. From germline, CDR1 is SQVTM and CDR2 ANQGSEA. This CDR3 comprises 12 residues. V was clipped by 6 bases and J by 4 bases, with 12 bases between them.

This clone showed up just once. The chain joins TRBV5-1 to TRBJ2-7, with 8 bases identical to TRBD2. The J segment lost 1 base and the V segment lost 4 bases, leaving 7 bases of the junction unmatched. The CDR3 spans 15 residues. Germline V gene data show CDR1 as SGHRS and CDR2 as YFSETQ. DNA for the CDR3: TGCGCCAGCAGCGCTCTAGCGGGCGCTTCCTACGAGCAGTACTTC. Protein product: CASSALAGASYEQYF.

Notes on this clone: Other DNA variants within this sample encode the same CDR3. The J gene is TRBJ2-1, the V gene TRBV9, with 9 bases lining up with TRBD2. The CDR3 contains 15 residues. The J segment lost 0 bases and the V segment lost 3 bases, leaving 1 base of the junction unmatched. Germline V gene lookup returns CDR1 SGDLS and CDR2 YYNGEE. This CDR3 reads CASSGSGSSYNEQFF. The CDR3 DNA is TGTGCCAGCAGCGGTAGCGGGAGCTCCTACAATGAGCAGTTCTTC.

The V call is TRBV30, the J call TRBJ1-1; TRBD1 matches 8 bases. This CDR3 spans 13 amino acids. The junction had 3 bases not matched to a gene; V was cut back by 3 bases and J by 3 bases. Germline CDR1 is GTSNPN and CDR2 is SVGIG (reference sequence). CDR3 bases: TGTGCCTGGAGGTCACAGGGGGACACTGAAGCTTTCTTT. This sequence encodes CAWRSQGDTEAFF.

V is TRBV18 and J is TRBJ2-5, with 13 bases fitting TRBD2. Trimming cost V 2 bases and J 5 bases; bases outside gene matches: 8. The CDR3 has 17 amino acids. CDR1 and CDR2 (germline): KGHSH, LQKENI. The chain's CDR3 is CASSPLRTSGSSETQYF. Written as DNA, the CDR3 is TGTGCCAGCTCACCATTAAGGACTAGCGGGAGTAGCGAGACCCAGTACTTC. Together with reference TRBV18 and TRBJ2-5, the CDR3 gives the full variable domain: NAGVMQNPRHLVRRRGQEARLRCSPMKGHSHVYWYRQLPEEGLKFMVYLQKENIIDESGMPKERFSAEFPKEGPSILRIQQVVRGDSAAYFCASSPLRTSGSSETQYFGPGTRLLVL.

The gene calls are TRBV7-2 and TRBJ1-2; 10 nucleotides match TRBD1. V lost 0 bases and J lost 2; bases outside the gene matches: 6. CDR3 length: 17 amino acids. Germline V lookup: CDR1 SGHTA, CDR2 FQGNSA. The CDR3 DNA is TGTGCCAGCAGCTTAGCGCTAGACAGGGGGCGCAACTATGGCTACACCTTC. Translation gives CASSLALDRGRNYGYTF.

This clone was counted only a few times. The chain links TRBV2 to TRBJ1-2; D is unclear. Germline-derived CDR1 and CDR2 are SNHLY and FYNNEI. With 4 bases removed from V and 6 bases from J, the gap between germline ends came to 12 bases. This CDR3 has 13 residues. The CDR3 here is CASSANSKDGYTF. In DNA, the CDR3 is TGTGCCAGCAGTGCGAACAGTAAGGATGGCTACACCTTC.

V gene TRBV4-3 combines with J gene TRBJ1-1; the match to TRBD1 covers 8 bases. V gave up 4 bases and J gave up 2 bases; unmatched junction bases: 9. CDR1 and CDR2 from the germline V gene are LGHNA and YSLEER. The CDR3 has 16 residues. CDR3 coding DNA: TGCGCCAGCAGCCGAGAGACAGGGGCCTCAAACACTGAAGCTTTCTTT. It translates to CASSRETGASNTEAFF.

This clone has just a few counts. The V and J genes are TRBV5-1 and TRBJ2-3, with 13 bases that match TRBD2. Unmatched junction bases numbered 24, after V lost 0 bases and J lost 2 bases. The germline V gene encodes CDR1 SGHRS and CDR2 YFSETQ. The CDR3 is 24 residues long. For the CDR3, the DNA is TGCGCCAGCAGCTTGGCCTTGACAGGGTTTTCAACCGGGACTAGCGGGAAGGCCACAGATACGCAGTATTTT. Amino acids: CASSLALTGFSTGTSGKATDTQYF.

J is TRBJ2-1 and V is TRBV19; 7 positions agree with TRBD1. Germline CDR1 reads LNHDA; CDR2 reads SQIVND (reference sequence). Losses at the gene ends were 5 bases for V and 8 bases for J; bases not matched to a gene: 12. The CDR3 totals 15 residues. CDR3 coding DNA: TGTGCCAGTAGTTCCCTTGGACAGGCGGACGATGAGCAGTTCTTC. Translating gives CASSSLGQADDEQFF. The variable domain in full, completed from reference TRBV19 and TRBJ2-1, reads DGGITQSPKYLFRKEGQNVTLSCEQNLNHDAMYWYRQDPGQGLRLIYYSQIVNDFQKGDIAEGYSVSREKKESFPLTVTSAQKNPTAFYLCASSSLGQADDEQFFGPGTRLTVL.

This chain links TRBV19 with TRBJ2-3; no reliable D call. The CDR3 loop spans 13 amino acids. Trimming removed 6 bases at V and 3 bases at J, with 10 bases between. Germline V gene lookup returns CDR1 LNHDA and CDR2 SQIVND (reference sequence). CDR3 coding DNA: TGTGCCAGTAGCCGGCAGACTACAGATACGCAGTATTTT. Its translation: CASSRQTTDTQYF.

V gene TRBV2 combines with J gene TRBJ1-5; D not resolved. Trimming cost V 2 bases and J 0 bases, with 5 bases left between them. CDR1 SNHLY and CDR2 FYNNEI come from the germline V gene. The CDR3 spans 14 residues. The CDR3 region is CASSEIRSNQPQHF. As DNA, the CDR3 is TGTGCCAGCAGTGAAATTCGTAGCAATCAGCCCCAGCATTTT.

The V call is TRBV5-4, the J call TRBJ1-2, with D unclear. The CDR3 is 13 amino acids. Trimming pared 4 bases from V and 0 bases from J, leaving 7 bases between. Germline lookup yields CDR1 SGHNT and CDR2 YYREEE (reference sequence). CDR3 nucleotide sequence: TGTGCCAGCAGCCCTACGTCTAACTATGGCTACACCTTC. Residues: CASSPTSNYGYTF.

The rearrangement joins TRBV21-1 to TRBJ1-5; TRBD1, the D gene given by the table, was not confirmed from the DNA. TRBV21-1 is described as a pseudogene. The CDR3 loop spans 23 amino acids. The CDR3 DNA sequence: TGTGCCAGCAGCTCTCGGACAGGGATAATAGGTTCGACCGCCGGATATAGCAATCAGCCCCAGCATTTT. Amino acid sequence: CASSSRTGIIGSTAGYSNQPQHF.

The chain joins TRBV30 to TRBJ2-1, with TRBD1 matching over 7 bases. V lost 4 bases to trimming and J lost 5 bases; unmatched junction nucleotides: 5. Germline CDR1 GTSNPN, CDR2 SVGIG (reference sequence). The CDR3 runs to 13 residues. The CDR3 reads CAWTGQLHNEQFF. DNA for the CDR3: TGTGCCTGGACGGGACAGTTACACAATGAGCAGTTCTTC.

The chain carries TRBV11-3 and TRBJ2-5, with D possibly being TRBD1 (5 bases). CDR3 length: 11 amino acids. V lost 8 bases, J lost 5 bases, and 9 bases lay in between. CDR1 is SGHNT, CDR2 YENEEA, per germline. The CDR3 loop is CASRRGETQYF. For the CDR3, the DNA is TGTGCCAGCCGTAGGGGTGAGACCCAGTACTTC.

V usage is TRBV6-1 and J usage is TRBJ1-2, with 9 bases lining up with TRBD1. Germline V gene lookup returns CDR1 MNHNS and CDR2 SASEGT. Losses at the gene ends were 10 bases for V and 6 bases for J; bases not matched to a gene: 12. This CDR3 contains 14 residues. In DNA, the CDR3 is TGTGCCACCCACCCCGGACAGGGGATTCATGGCTACACCTTC. It translates to CATHPGQGIHGYTF.

The chain is built from TRBV21-1 and TRBJ2-1; TRBD2, the table's D call, was not compared with the DNA. TRBV21-1 counts as a pseudogene. The CDR3 runs to 17 residues. The CDR3 DNA reads TGTGCCAGCAGCAAAGCTGGACTAGCGGGCGGAAACAATGAGCAGTTCTTC. Residues: CASSKAGLAGGNNEQFF.

The DNA for the CDR3 is TGTGCCAGCAGTTACTTACTAGCGGGGGCCGCCTACGAGCAGTACTTC. Translation gives CASSYLLAGAAYEQYF. The chain links TRBV6-6 to TRBJ2-7; 11 bases align to TRBD2. V shed 1 base, J shed 2 bases, and the junction held 4 bases outside the gene matches. Germline values: CDR1 MNHNY, CDR2 SVGAGI (reference sequence). The CDR3 is 16 amino acids.

The J gene is TRBJ2-1, the V gene TRBV10-3; a possible D gene is TRBD2 (5 bases). V dropped 4 bases and J dropped 8 bases, with 12 bases sitting between them. CDR1 and CDR2 (germline): ENHRY, SYGVKD. This CDR3 has 13 amino acids. The CDR3 DNA sequence: TGTGCCATCAGTGTGGACTTGGTGGATGAGCAGTTCTTC. Its translation is CAISVDLVDEQFF.